This entry is about one TCR beta chain. Antigen specificity is unknown. This sample stems from a study of cytomegalovirus exposure and HLA in healthy donors. Primers: 60 Vbeta forward and 13 Jbeta reverse. The protocol was immunoSEQ multiplex PCR, while the TCRdb copy is restricted to in-frame clones and leaves out a portion. Of under 250,000 clones detected, over 65% appear once; the ten largest clones hold 0.63%. Study-wide points: Analysis performed later showed TCR beta chains linked to HLA being more clonally expanded than equally common others.

The TCR originated in a man aged 18 to 35 in good health and CMV-seronegative. Sequenced material: PBMCs.

The CDR3 sequence is CASSHRTSVSGANVLTF. The CDR3, as DNA: TGCGCCAGCAGCCACCGCACTAGCGTCTCTGGGGCCAACGTCCTGACTTTC. V is TRBV4-1 and J is TRBJ2-6; TRBD2 aligns across 7 bases. The V and J ends lost 3 bases and 0 bases, in that order; junction bases with no gene match: 5. CDR1 and CDR2 (germline): MGHRA, YSYEKL. CDR3 length: 17 residues.